This T cell receptor (beta chain) appears in the sequencing data of a study of blood T cells in healthy people across ages. The wider study: There was about one barcoded beta molecule captured by template switching per two T cells.

Between the trimmed V and J ends, which lost 6 bases and 7 bases, there was a span of 21 bases. Germline lookup yields CDR1 MNHEY and CDR2 SVGAGI. The CDR3 spans 15 residues. This clonotype has more than one count but fewer than ten. Combining a sample-barcoded 5' primer with a J-beta primer mix, a second PCR ran for about 7 to 12 cycles. TCRdb reanalysed the 5' RACE reads using MiXCR and keeps one entry per CDR3 protein. The table includes 650,000 to 900,000 distinct CDR3 sequences, less than 80% detected once. No fewer than 5.5 micrograms of total RNA were isolated from every sample. Sequenced: blood. This TCR came from a man between 25 and 39 years old in good health. The chain recombines TRBV6-5 with TRBJ1-2, with D perhaps matching TRBD1 (6 bases). The CDR3 spells CASSLLRGPMGGYTF. Here the CDR3 DNA reads TGTGCCAGCAGCTTACTCAGGGGTCCGATGGGTGGCTACACCTTC.